The rows below give T cell receptor beta chains drawn from one sample of a study of cytomegalovirus exposure and HLA in healthy donors. Sequenced by immunoSEQ multiplex PCR; TCRdb stores in-frame clones only, minus some. The sample includes 300,000 to 400,000 clones, 80% to 90% of them seen just once. Sequenced material: PBMCs. These receptors originate from a woman aged 18-29 years in good health and CMV-seronegative. Each CDR3 is given with its conserved first and last residue. Fields, in order: J gene, CDR3 length, V gene, CDR3 protein.

TRBJ1-4	15	TRBV5-1	CASSLTNQQNEKLFF
TRBJ1-5	13	TRBV30	CAWSGTGNQPQHF
TRBJ1-1	16	TRBV5-1	CASSLVAGVRNTEAFF
TRBJ2-7	14	TRBV19	CASNAGGYSYEQYF
TRBJ2-5	14	TRBV7-9	CASSSSDRGETQYF
TRBJ2-1	12	TRBV11-2	CASSREGGEQFF
TRBJ1-1	15	TRBV6-5	CASSYFWGANTEAFF
TRBJ2-7	14	TRBV28	CASSFWASGDEQYF
TRBJ2-7	16	TRBV28	CASSLGLAIGFYEQYF
TRBJ1-2	12	TRBV30	CAWSRGSYGYTF
TRBJ1-1	13	TRBV12-1	CASSSTENTEAFF
TRBJ2-1	17	TRBV7-9	CASSLSRGTQAGNEQFF
TRBJ1-5	14	TRBV27	CASSLGRGGQPQHF
TRBJ1-5	15	TRBV2	CASSEDLLSNQPQHF
TRBJ2-7	11	TRBV5-4	CATSSSYEQYF
TRBJ2-7	15	TRBV27	CASSPPPGQDYEQYF